The clone carrying this T cell receptor (beta chain) was detected many times. Its antigen is not known. The sample belongs to a study of T-cell memory formation after mild COVID-19. TCRdb analysed the 5' RACE reads with MiXCR anew, one entry per CDR3 protein. The data contain 140,000 or so distinct CDR3 sequences, 6% to 7% of them seen just once; the ten biggest clones take up approximately 2%. Study-level points and caveats: Clones contracting over day 15 to 85 were CD4/CD8 balanced, with later expanders leaning CD4+. Contracting clones localized mainly to CM and EM when CD4+ and mainly to EMRA when CD8+.

V was pared by 3 bases and J by 5 bases, with 8 bases of the junction left unmatched. The CDR3 covers 16 residues. Sequencing used PBMCs or a T cell subset sorted from them (not recorded which). This sequence was found in an adult woman who had mild COVID-19 (a few samples of this study predate the infection). Cell type and time point are not known. V and J are TRBV12-3 or TRBV12-4 and TRBJ2-1, with 9 positions matching TRBD2. The CDR3 spells CASSFPPSGKNNEQFF. CDR3 DNA sequence: TGTGCCAGCAGTTTCCCACCTAGCGGGAAGAACAATGAGCAGTTCTTC.